Below are 12 T cell receptor beta chains sequenced from a single sample in a study of cytomegalovirus exposure and HLA in healthy donors. PCR was performed using 60 Vbeta and 13 Jbeta primers. Profiled with immunoSEQ multiplex PCR; TCRdb holds only in-frame clones, not every one. This sample's clone table lists 200,000 or so clones. The specimen was PBMCs. The receptors were sampled from a girl aged 2 to 9 in good health and CMV-seropositive.

The rearrangement uses TRBV30 and TRBJ1-1; 9 bases line up with TRBD1. The V gene end was trimmed by 8 bases and the J gene end by 5 bases; junction bases not matched to a gene: 3. CDR3 length: 11 residues. Germline CDR1 is GTSNPN and CDR2 is SVGIG (reference sequence). DNA for the CDR3: TGTGCCCGACAGGGGGTGACTGAAGCTTTCTTT. As protein: CARQGVTEAFF.

The J gene is TRBJ2-7, the V gene TRBV13; 8 positions agree with TRBD1. The CDR3 is made up of 16 amino acids. Germline lookup yields CDR1 PRHDT and CDR2 FYEKMQ (reference sequence). Losses at the gene ends were 5 bases for V and 1 base for J; bases not matched to a gene: 10. The CDR3 coding sequence is TGTGCCAGCAGCGCCACCGGGACAGGTCCTTCCTACGAGCAGTACTTC. Protein product: CASSATGTGPSYEQYF.

This chain uses TRBV2 with TRBJ2-7; possibly TRBD1 for D (5 bases). V was trimmed by 4 bases and J by 5 bases, leaving 18 bases between them. The germline V gene encodes CDR1 SNHLY and CDR2 FYNNEI. The CDR3 has 15 residues. The DNA for the CDR3 is TGTGCCAGCAGTGGTAGCAGGGCGATCATGGACGAGCAGTACTTC. Translating it yields CASSGSRAIMDEQYF. The variable domain in full, completed from reference TRBV2 and TRBJ2-7, reads EPEVTQTPSHQVTQMGQEVILRCVPISNHLYFYWYRQILGQKVEFLVSFYNNEISEKSEIFDDQFSVERPDGSNFTLKIRSTKLEDSAMYFCASSGSRAIMDEQYFGPGTRLTVT.

CDR3 region: CSVPRDYGNEQFF. The CDR3 nucleotides are TGCAGCGTCCCCCGGGACTACGGTAATGAGCAGTTCTTC. The chain links TRBV29-1 to TRBJ2-1; the match to TRBD2 covers 7 bases. V lost 6 bases and J lost 7; bases outside the gene matches: 9. The CDR3 has 13 amino acids. The germline V gene has CDR1 SQVTM and CDR2 ANQGSEA.

The J gene is TRBJ1-1, the V gene TRBV29-1, with D perhaps matching TRBD1 (5 bases). Germline CDR1 and CDR2: SQVTM and ANQGSEA. The CDR3 sequence is 14 residues long. Between the trimmed V and J ends, which lost 2 bases and 4 bases, there was a span of 14 bases. The CDR3 protein is CSVENGGIGTEAFF. The CDR3 DNA follows: TGCAGCGTTGAAAACGGGGGGATCGGCACTGAAGCTTTCTTT.

About this clone itself: Other DNA sequences in the sample encode the same CDR3. The chain couples TRBV4-1 to TRBJ1-4; no clear D. V lost 6 bases and J lost 8, with 13 bases in between. CDR1 MGHRA and CDR2 YSYEKL come from the germline V gene. CDR3 size: 13 residues. The CDR3 region is CASSSTEEEKLFF. DNA of the CDR3: TGCGCCAGCAGTTCAACGGAGGAAGAAAAACTGTTTTTT.

The V call is TRBV19, the J call TRBJ1-2; 9 bases are shared with TRBD1. Germline-derived CDR1 and CDR2 are LNHDA and SQIVND (reference sequence). The CDR3 contains 15 residues. The junction had 9 bases not matched to a gene; V was cut back by 6 bases and J by 4 bases. The CDR3: CASSQAPGQGYGYTF. CDR3 nucleotide sequence: TGTGCCAGTAGCCAAGCTCCGGGACAGGGCTATGGCTACACCTTC.

The V call is TRBV4-2, the J call TRBJ2-5; D remains unclear. The CDR3 covers 12 residues. Per germline, CDR1 LGHNA and CDR2 YNFKEQ. The ends were cut back, 2 bases at V and 5 bases at J, with 6 bases in the middle. This chain's CDR3 is CASSQTEETQYF. CDR3 nucleotides: TGTGCCAGCAGCCAAACTGAGGAGACCCAGTACTTC.

CDR3: CASSEGRGHEQYF. In DNA form, the CDR3 reads TGTGCCAGCAGTGAGGGTAGGGGTCACGAGCAGTACTTC. The genes are TRBV2 and TRBJ2-7; D may be TRBD1 (5 bases). The CDR3 contains 13 residues. CDR1 and CDR2 (germline): SNHLY, FYNNEI. The V gene lost 3 bases and the J gene lost 5 bases, with 11 bases spanning the gap.

V gene TRBV27 combines with J gene TRBJ2-7; 13 bases map to TRBD2. Germline loops: CDR1 MNHEY, CDR2 SMNVEV (reference sequence). V was pared by 5 bases and J by 2 bases, with 6 bases of the junction left unmatched. The CDR3 loop spans 16 amino acids. The CDR3 DNA reads as TGTGCCAGCAGTCCGGGACTAGCGGGACCAGCCTACGAGCAGTACTTC. It specifies CASSPGLAGPAYEQYF.

The CDR3 here is CASSLEVGTGEAFF. In nucleotides, the CDR3 is TGCGCCAGCAGCTTGGAAGTGGGGACAGGGGAAGCTTTCTTT. The chain joins TRBV5-1 to TRBJ1-1; TRBD1 matches at 9 bases. The germline gives CDR1 SGHRS, CDR2 YFSETQ. Trimming cost V 0 bases and J 8 bases; bases outside gene matches: 5. The CDR3 extends over 14 amino acids.

The chain carries TRBV4-1 and TRBJ1-2; TRBD1 agrees at 8 bases. The germline gives CDR1 MGHRA, CDR2 YSYEKL. This CDR3 is 17 amino acids long. J lost 1 base, V lost 1 base, and 8 bases had no gene match. The CDR3 region has the DNA TGCGCCAGCAGCCAAGTACTAACGGACAGGGATAACTATGGCTACACCTTC. Translating gives CASSQVLTDRDNYGYTF.